The clone carrying this T cell receptor (beta chain) was seen many times. This record belongs to a study of spatial heterogeneity in lung cancer. In TCRdb, the 5' RACE reads were re-called with MiXCR into one record per CDR3 protein. The data hold 35,000 to 55,000 distinct CDR3 sequences, with around 7.1% observed a single time. Time point reported: sample taken at primary tumor resection. Unsorted samples of tumor, nontumor lung or frozen PBMC had their whole RNA sequenced. This CDR3 is 13 amino acids long. Germline V gene sequence: CDR1 MGHRA, CDR2 YSYEKL. Trimming took off 7 bases at V and 3 bases at J, with 12 bases between the two ends.

This rearrangement joins TRBV4-1 to TRBJ1-1; tentative D call: TRBD1 (6 bases). This clonotype originated in a female donor with early-stage non-small cell lung cancer. The sequenced sample was PBMCs, obtained at surgery. In nucleotides, the CDR3 is TGCGCCAGCAACTCAGGGGCGGACACTGAAGCTTTCTTT. Protein sequence: CASNSGADTEAFF.